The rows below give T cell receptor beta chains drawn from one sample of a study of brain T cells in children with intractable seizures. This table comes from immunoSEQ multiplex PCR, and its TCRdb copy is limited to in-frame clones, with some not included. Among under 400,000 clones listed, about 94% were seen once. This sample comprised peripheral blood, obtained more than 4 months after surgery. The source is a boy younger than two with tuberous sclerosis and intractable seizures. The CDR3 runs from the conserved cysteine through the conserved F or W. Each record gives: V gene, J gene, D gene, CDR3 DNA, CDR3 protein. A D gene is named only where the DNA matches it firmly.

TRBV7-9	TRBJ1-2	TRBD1	TGTGCCACCTCAGCACAGGGGGCCAATCCCGATGGCTACACCTTC	CATSAQGANPDGYTF
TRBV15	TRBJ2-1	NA	TGTGCCACCAGCAGGGACCTTGCGGTTTCCTACAATGAGCAGTTCTTC	CATSRDLAVSYNEQFF
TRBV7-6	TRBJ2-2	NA	TGTGCCAGCAGCTTAGGAGTAACGGACGGGGAGCTGTTTTTT	CASSLGVTDGELFF
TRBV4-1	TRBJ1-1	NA	TGCGCCAGCAGCCAGACAAACACTGAAGCTTTCTTT	CASSQTNTEAFF
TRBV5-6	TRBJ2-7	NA	TGTGCCAGCTCCATGCGCCAGGGACCCTCCTACGAGCAGTACTTC	CASSMRQGPSYEQYF
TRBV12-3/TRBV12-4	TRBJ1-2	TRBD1	TGTGCCAGCAAAATTGACAGGGCCTATGGCTACACCTTC	CASKIDRAYGYTF
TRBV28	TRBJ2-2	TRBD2	TGTGCCAGCAGTTTTCCCCTAGCGGGAGGTACCGGGGAGCTGTTTTTT	CASSFPLAGGTGELFF
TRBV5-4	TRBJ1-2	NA	TGTGCCAGCAGCTTGGAGGTCCCTCGAATCTATGGCTACACCTTC	CASSLEVPRIYGYTF
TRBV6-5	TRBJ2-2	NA	TGTGCCAGCAGTTACTCGCACACCGGGGAGCTGTTTTTT	CASSYSHTGELFF
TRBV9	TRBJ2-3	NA	TGTGCCAGCAGCGTAGTGAGGGTAGTCACAGATACGCAGTATTTT	CASSVVRVVTDTQYF
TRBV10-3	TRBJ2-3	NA	TGTGCCATCAGTGAGTCGGAAGTAAGCACAGATACGCAGTATTTT	CAISESEVSTDTQYF